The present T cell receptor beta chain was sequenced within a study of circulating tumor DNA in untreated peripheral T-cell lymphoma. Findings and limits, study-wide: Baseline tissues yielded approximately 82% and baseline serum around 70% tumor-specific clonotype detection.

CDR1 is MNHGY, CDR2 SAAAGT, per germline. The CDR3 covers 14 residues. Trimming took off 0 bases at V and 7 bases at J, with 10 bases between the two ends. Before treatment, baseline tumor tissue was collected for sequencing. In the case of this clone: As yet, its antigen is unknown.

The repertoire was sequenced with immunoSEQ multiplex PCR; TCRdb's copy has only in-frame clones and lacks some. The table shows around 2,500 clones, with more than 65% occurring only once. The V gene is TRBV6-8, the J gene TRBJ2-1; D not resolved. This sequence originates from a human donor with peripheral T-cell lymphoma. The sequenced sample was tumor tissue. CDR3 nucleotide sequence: TGTGCCAGCAGTTACTCGAGGAGAACTAATGAGCAGTTCTTC. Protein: CASSYSRRTNEQFF.